The rows below give T cell receptor beta chains drawn from one sample of a study of shared clonotypes between healthy human individuals. Libraries were prepared by immunoSEQ multiplex PCR; TCRdb keeps only in-frame clonotypes and omits some of them. The sample records about 2.3 million clones, approximately 90% being singletons. Sequencing was done on a sample of naive CD4+ T cells from PBMCs. The receptor set was obtained from a young man in good health. Some clones in this sample may be carry-over from other donors' samples. CDR3s include the opening cysteine and the closing phenylalanine or tryptophan. Fields, in order: J gene, clone size, V gene, D gene, CDR3 protein, CDR3 DNA. The D gene is left open where the match is weak. For some rows the clone size is stated as once, few or many, or as a class when expanded; others skip it.

j_call: TRBJ2-3; clone_size: -; v_call: TRBV11-2; d_call: -; cdr3_aa: CASSLDLRYTDTQYF; cdr3_nt: TGTGCCAGCAGCTTAGATTTGAGGTACACAGATACGCAGTATTTT
j_call: TRBJ1-1; clone_size: -; v_call: TRBV7-3; d_call: -; cdr3_aa: CASSLVPGTTEAFF; cdr3_nt: TGTGCCAGCAGCTTAGTACCGGGTACCACTGAAGCTTTCTTT
j_call: TRBJ2-3; clone_size: -; v_call: TRBV5-1; d_call: TRBD1; cdr3_aa: CASSLQGARADTQYF; cdr3_nt: TGCGCCAGCAGCTTGCAGGGGGCGCGGGCAGATACGCAGTATTTT
j_call: TRBJ1-2; clone_size: -; v_call: TRBV5-5; d_call: -; cdr3_aa: CASSLENLLGYGYTF; cdr3_nt: TGTGCCAGCAGCTTGGAGAACCTTCTAGGCTATGGCTACACCTTC
j_call: TRBJ2-1; clone_size: -; v_call: TRBV5-1; d_call: -; cdr3_aa: CASSSGIPGYEQFF; cdr3_nt: TGCGCCAGCAGCTCCGGGATCCCGGGTTACGAGCAGTTCTTC
j_call: TRBJ2-2; clone_size: -; v_call: TRBV4-2; d_call: TRBD2; cdr3_aa: CASTPGTTFTGELFF; cdr3_nt: TGTGCCAGCACCCCCGGGACTACGTTCACCGGGGAGCTGTTTTTT
j_call: TRBJ1-1; clone_size: -; v_call: TRBV7-8; d_call: -; cdr3_aa: CASSLEVQGGLEAFF; cdr3_nt: TGTGCCAGCAGCTTAGAGGTGCAGGGTGGCCTTGAAGCTTTCTTT
j_call: TRBJ2-1; clone_size: -; v_call: TRBV4-1; d_call: -; cdr3_aa: CASSPKEGYNEQFF; cdr3_nt: TGCGCCAGCAGTCCCAAAGAGGGATACAATGAGCAGTTCTTC
j_call: TRBJ2-2; clone_size: once; v_call: TRBV7-9; d_call: -; cdr3_aa: CASSLEGRGTGELFF; cdr3_nt: TGTGCCAGCAGCTTAGAGGGTCGGGGCACCGGGGAGCTGTTTTTT
j_call: TRBJ1-2; clone_size: -; v_call: TRBV2; d_call: -; cdr3_aa: CASSDPGDFYGYTF; cdr3_nt: TGTGCCAGCAGTGATCCAGGCGACTTCTATGGCTACACCTTC
j_call: TRBJ2-7; clone_size: -; v_call: TRBV29-1; d_call: -; cdr3_aa: CSVEVGAPPYEQYF; cdr3_nt: TGCAGCGTCGAGGTTGGGGCTCCCCCCTACGAGCAGTACTTC
j_call: TRBJ1-1; clone_size: few; v_call: TRBV20-1; d_call: TRBD1; cdr3_aa: CSAPGQLKAFF; cdr3_nt: TGCAGTGCTCCGGGACAGCTTAAAGCTTTCTTT
j_call: TRBJ2-3; clone_size: -; v_call: TRBV7-2; d_call: TRBD2; cdr3_aa: CASSRTSGRALDTQYF; cdr3_nt: TGTGCCAGCAGCCGGACTAGCGGGAGGGCCCTAGATACGCAGTATTTT
j_call: TRBJ2-1; clone_size: -; v_call: TRBV2; d_call: -; cdr3_aa: CASAGFNEQFF; cdr3_nt: TGTGCCAGCGCAGGGTTCAATGAGCAGTTCTTC
j_call: TRBJ2-5; clone_size: -; v_call: TRBV6-1; d_call: -; cdr3_aa: CASSGGALETQYF; cdr3_nt: TGTGCCAGCAGTGGGGGGGCGCTGGAGACCCAGTACTTC
j_call: TRBJ1-3; clone_size: -; v_call: TRBV25-1; d_call: -; cdr3_aa: CASGVHPGPGNTIYF; cdr3_nt: TGTGCCAGCGGAGTGCACCCGGGGCCTGGAAACACCATATATTTT
j_call: TRBJ1-2; clone_size: -; v_call: TRBV6-1; d_call: -; cdr3_aa: CASKEEGGYTF; cdr3_nt: TGTGCCAGCAAGGAGGAGGGGGGCTACACCTTC
j_call: TRBJ1-1; clone_size: -; v_call: TRBV25-1; d_call: -; cdr3_aa: CASEIRGMGEAEAFF; cdr3_nt: TGTGCCAGCGAGATTAGGGGTATGGGTGAAGCTGAAGCTTTCTTT
j_call: TRBJ2-7; clone_size: once; v_call: TRBV9; d_call: TRBD1; cdr3_aa: CASSSVGQGGSYEQYF; cdr3_nt: TGTGCCAGCAGCTCCGTCGGACAGGGGGGGTCCTACGAGCAGTACTTC
j_call: TRBJ2-2; clone_size: -; v_call: TRBV5-4; d_call: -; cdr3_aa: CASSLNPGELFF; cdr3_nt: TGTGCCAGCAGCTTGAACCCCGGGGAGCTGTTTTTT